This TCR beta chain was observed in a study of blood T cell repertoires in COVID-19. Study overall: Sites in the United States, Italy and Spain provided acute and convalescent COVID-19 samples.

This clone was detected once. Study processing details: Counts of nucleated cells, estimated from reference gene primer amplification, were obtained. Measured with immunoSEQ multiplex PCR; TCRdb has only the in-frame clones, and not every one. V, J and clone size derive from that table, while D and trimming were established from the DNA sequence. The sample has tens of thousands of clones, around 93% seen once. Between the trimmed V and J ends, which lost 2 bases and 2 bases, there was a span of 12 bases. This CDR3 spans 15 amino acids. Looked up from germline, CDR1 is MNHNS and CDR2 is SASEGT. Source material: peripheral blood. The chain employs TRBV6-1 and TRBJ1-2; D is undetermined. The sequence was obtained from a man aged 70-80 years with active COVID-19. CDR3 protein: CASSESGVGNYGYTF. In nucleotides, the CDR3 is TGTGCCAGCAGTGAATCAGGCGTCGGAAACTATGGCTACACCTTC.